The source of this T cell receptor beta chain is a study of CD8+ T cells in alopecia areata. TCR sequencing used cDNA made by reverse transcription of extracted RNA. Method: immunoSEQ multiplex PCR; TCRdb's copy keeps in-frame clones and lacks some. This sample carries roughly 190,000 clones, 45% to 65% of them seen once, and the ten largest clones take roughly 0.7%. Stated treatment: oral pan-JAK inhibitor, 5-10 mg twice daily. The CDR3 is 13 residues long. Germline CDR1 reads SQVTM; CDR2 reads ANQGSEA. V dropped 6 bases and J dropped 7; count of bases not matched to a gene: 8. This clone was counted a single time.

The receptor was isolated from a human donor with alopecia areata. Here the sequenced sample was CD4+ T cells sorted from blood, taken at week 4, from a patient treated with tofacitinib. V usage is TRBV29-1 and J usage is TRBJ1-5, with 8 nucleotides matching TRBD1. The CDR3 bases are TGCAGCGTCCGGACAGGGCTAGAGCAGCCCCAGCATTTT. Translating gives CSVRTGLEQPQHF.